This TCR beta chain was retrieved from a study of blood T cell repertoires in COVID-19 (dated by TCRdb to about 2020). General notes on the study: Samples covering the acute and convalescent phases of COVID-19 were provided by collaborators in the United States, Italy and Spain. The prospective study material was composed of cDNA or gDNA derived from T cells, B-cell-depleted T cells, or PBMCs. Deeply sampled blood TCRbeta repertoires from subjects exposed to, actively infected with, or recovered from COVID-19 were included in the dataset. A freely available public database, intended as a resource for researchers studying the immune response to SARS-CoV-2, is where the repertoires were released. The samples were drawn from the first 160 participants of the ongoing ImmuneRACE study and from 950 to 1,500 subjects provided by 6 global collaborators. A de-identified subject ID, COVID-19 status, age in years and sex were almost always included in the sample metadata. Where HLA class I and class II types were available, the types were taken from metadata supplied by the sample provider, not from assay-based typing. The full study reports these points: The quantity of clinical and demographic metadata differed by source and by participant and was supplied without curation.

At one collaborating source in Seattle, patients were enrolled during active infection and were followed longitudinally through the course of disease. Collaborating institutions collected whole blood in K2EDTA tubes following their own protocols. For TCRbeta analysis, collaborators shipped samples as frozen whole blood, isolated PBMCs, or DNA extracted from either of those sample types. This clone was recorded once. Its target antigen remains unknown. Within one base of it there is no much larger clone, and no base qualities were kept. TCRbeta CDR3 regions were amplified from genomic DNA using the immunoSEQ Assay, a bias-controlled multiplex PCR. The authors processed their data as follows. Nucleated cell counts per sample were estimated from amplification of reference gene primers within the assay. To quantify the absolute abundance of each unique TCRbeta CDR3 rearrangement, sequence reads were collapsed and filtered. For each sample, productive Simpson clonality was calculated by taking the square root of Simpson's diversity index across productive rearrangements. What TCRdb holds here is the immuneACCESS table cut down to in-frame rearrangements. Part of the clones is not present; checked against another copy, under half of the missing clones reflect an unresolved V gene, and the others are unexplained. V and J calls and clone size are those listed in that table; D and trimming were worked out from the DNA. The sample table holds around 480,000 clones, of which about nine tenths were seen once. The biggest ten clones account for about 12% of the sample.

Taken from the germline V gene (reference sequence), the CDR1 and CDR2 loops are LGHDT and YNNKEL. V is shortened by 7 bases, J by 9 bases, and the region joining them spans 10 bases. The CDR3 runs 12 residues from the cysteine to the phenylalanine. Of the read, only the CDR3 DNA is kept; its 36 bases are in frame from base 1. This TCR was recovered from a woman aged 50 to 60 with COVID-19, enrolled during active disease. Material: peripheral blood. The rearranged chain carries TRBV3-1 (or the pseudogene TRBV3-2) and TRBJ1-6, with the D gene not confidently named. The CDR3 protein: CASNTVSSPLHF. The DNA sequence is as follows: TGTGCCAGCAATACCGTGAGTTCACCCCTCCACTTT.